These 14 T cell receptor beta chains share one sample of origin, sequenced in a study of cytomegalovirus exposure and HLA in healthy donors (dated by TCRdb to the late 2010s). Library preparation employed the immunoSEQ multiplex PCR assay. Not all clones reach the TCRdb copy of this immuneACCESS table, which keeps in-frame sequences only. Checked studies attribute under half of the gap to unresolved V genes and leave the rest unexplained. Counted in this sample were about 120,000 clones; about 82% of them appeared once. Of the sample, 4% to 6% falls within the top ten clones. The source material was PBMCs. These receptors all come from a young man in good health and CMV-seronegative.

The CDR3 is CASSQGLGQAEQFF. The CDR3 DNA reads TGTGCCAGCAGCCAAGGACTAGGGCAGGCTGAGCAGTTCTTC. V is TRBV4-2 and J is TRBJ2-1; TRBD2 is a possible D gene (6 bases). CDR1 LGHNA and CDR2 YNFKEQ come from the germline V gene. The CDR3 has 14 residues. V was cut by 1 base and J by 9 bases, with 13 bases left in between.

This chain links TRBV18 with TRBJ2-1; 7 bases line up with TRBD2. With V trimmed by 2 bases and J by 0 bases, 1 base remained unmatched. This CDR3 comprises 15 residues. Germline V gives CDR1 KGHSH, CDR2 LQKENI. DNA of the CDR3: TGTGCCAGCTCACCAAGCGGGGCCTCCTACAATGAGCAGTTCTTC. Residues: CASSPSGASYNEQFF.

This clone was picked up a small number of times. For the CDR3, the DNA is TGTGCCAGCAGGCCAACAGGGGGGGAGTTGAACACTGAAGCTTTCTTT. Translated, it gives CASRPTGGELNTEAFF. The chain employs TRBV7-7 and TRBJ1-1; 8 positions agree with TRBD1. Germline CDR1 reads SSHAT; CDR2 reads FNYEAQ (reference sequence). V shed 6 bases, J shed 0 bases, and the junction held 9 bases outside the gene matches. The CDR3 runs to 16 residues. The full variable domain, its missing parts supplied by reference TRBV7-7 and TRBJ1-1, is GAGVSQSPRYKVTKRGQDVTLRCDPISSHATLYWYQQALGQGPEFLTYFNYEAQPDKSGLPSDRFSAERPEGSISTLTIQRTEQRDSAMYRCASRPTGGELNTEAFFGQGTRLTVV.

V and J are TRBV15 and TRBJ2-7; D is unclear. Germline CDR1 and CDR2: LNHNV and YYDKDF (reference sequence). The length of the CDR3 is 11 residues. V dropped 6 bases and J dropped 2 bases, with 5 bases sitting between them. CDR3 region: CATSEAYEQYF. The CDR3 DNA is TGTGCCACCAGTGAGGCCTACGAGCAGTACTTC.

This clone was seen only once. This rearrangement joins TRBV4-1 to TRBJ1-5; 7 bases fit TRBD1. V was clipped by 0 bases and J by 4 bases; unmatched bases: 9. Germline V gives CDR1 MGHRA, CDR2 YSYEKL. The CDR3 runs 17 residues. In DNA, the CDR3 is TGCGCCAGCAGCCAAGATGCGGGACAGAACCCGAATCAGCCCCAGCATTTT. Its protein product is CASSQDAGQNPNQPQHF.

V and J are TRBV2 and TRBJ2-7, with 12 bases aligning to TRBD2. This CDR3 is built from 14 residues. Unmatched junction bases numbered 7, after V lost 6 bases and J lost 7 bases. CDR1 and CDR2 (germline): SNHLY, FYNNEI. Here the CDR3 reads CASSGTSGPLEQYF. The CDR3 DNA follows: TGTGCCAGCAGCGGGACTAGCGGGCCGTTGGAGCAGTACTTC.

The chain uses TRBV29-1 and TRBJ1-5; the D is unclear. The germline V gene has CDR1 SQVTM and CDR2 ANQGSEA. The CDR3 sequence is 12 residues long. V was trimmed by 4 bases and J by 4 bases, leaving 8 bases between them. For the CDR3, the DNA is TGCAGCGTTGGGGCAGAGAATCAGCCCCAGCATTTT. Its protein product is CSVGAENQPQHF.

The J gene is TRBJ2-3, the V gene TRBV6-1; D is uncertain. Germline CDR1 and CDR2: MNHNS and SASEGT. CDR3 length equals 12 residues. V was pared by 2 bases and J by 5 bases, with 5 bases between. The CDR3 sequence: CASSEFGDTQYF. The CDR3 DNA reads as TGTGCCAGCAGTGAATTCGGAGATACGCAGTATTTT.

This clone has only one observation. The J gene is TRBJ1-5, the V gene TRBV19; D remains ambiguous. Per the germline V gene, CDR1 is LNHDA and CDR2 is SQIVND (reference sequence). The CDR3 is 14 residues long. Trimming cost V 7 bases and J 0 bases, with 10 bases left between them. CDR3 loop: CASTGLYSNQPQHF. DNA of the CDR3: TGTGCCAGTACAGGATTGTATAGCAATCAGCCCCAGCATTTT.

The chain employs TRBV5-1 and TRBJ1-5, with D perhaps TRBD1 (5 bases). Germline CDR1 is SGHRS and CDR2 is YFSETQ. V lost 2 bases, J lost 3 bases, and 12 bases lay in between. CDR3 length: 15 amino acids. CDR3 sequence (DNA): TGCGCCAGCAGCTTAACAGGACAACTCAATCAGCCCCAGCATTTT. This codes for CASSLTGQLNQPQHF.

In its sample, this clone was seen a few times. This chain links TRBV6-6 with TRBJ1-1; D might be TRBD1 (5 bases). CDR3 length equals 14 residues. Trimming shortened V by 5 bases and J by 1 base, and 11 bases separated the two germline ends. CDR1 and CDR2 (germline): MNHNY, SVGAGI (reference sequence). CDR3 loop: CASSHIQGNTEAFF. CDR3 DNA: TGTGCCAGCAGTCACATTCAGGGGAACACTGAAGCTTTCTTT.

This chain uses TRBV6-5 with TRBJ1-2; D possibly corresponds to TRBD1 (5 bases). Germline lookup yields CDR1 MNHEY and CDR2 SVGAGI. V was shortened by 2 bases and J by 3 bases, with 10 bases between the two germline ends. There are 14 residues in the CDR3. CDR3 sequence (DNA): TGTGCCAGCAGTTACCGGGGGTACGACTATGGCTACACCTTC. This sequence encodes CASSYRGYDYGYTF.

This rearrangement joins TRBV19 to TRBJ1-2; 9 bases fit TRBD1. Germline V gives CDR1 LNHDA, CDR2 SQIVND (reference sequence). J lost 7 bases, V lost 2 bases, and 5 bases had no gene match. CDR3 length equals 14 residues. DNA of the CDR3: TGTGCCAGTAGTATACCGGGACAGGGCCCTGGCTACACCTTC. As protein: CASSIPGQGPGYTF.

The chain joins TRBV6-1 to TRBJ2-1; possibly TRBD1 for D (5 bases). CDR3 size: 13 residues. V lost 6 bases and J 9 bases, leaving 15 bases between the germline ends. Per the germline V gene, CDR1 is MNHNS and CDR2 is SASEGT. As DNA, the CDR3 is TGTGCCAGCAGGGGGCTGATCCTCGCTGAGCAGTTCTTC. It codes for CASRGLILAEQFF.